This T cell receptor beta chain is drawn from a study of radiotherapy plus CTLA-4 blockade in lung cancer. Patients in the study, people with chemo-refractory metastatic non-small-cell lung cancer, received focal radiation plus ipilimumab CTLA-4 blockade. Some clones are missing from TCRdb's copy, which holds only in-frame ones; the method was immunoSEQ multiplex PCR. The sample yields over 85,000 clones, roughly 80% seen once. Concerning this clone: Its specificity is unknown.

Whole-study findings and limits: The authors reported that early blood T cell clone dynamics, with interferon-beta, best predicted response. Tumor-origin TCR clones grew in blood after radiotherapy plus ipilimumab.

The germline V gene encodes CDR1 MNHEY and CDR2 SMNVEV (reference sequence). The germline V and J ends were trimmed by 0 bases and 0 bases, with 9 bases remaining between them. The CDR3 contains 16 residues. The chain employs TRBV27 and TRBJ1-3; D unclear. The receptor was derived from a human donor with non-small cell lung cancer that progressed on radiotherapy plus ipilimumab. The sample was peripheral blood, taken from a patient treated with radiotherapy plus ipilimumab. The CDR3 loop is CASSLSGRFSGNTIYF. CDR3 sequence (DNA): TGTGCCAGCAGTTTATCGGGCAGATTCTCTGGAAACACCATATATTTT.